This T cell receptor (beta chain) was identified in a study of shared clonotypes between healthy human individuals. The CDR3 runs to 12 residues. Trimming removed 4 bases from V and 6 bases from J, with 10 bases in between. Germline V lookup: CDR1 MDHEN, CDR2 SYDVKM. Some clones are missing from TCRdb's copy, which holds only in-frame ones; the method was immunoSEQ multiplex PCR. The table lists 600,000 or so clones, about 95% of them singletons. Naive CD8 isolation took CD45RO-negative cells positively selected for CCR7 and excluded terminally differentiated effector memory CD45RA+ cells. The TCR originated in a woman aged 25 to 45 in good health. The sample comprised naive CD8+ T cells sorted from blood. The chain links TRBV28 to TRBJ2-7; D unresolved. Written as DNA, the CDR3 is TGTGCCAGCAGTTCACCCGGGCCCGAGCAGTACTTC. Amino acid sequence: CASSSPGPEQYF.